This entry lists 13 T cell receptor beta chains sequenced from one sample in a study of control samples from healthy donors and cancer patients. Here immunoSEQ multiplex PCR was the method, and the copy in TCRdb shows in-frame clones only, minus some. Of around 150,000 clones listed, roughly 88% are singletons. The sequenced material came from blood. The receptor set was obtained from a man aged 18 to 29 in good health.

DNA of the CDR3: TGTGCCAGCAGCTTAGGGGAGGAAGAGACCCAGTACTTC. It translates to CASSLGEEETQYF. The chain recombines TRBV7-9 with TRBJ2-5; the D gene is possibly TRBD2 (6 bases). CDR3 size: 13 residues. Germline V gene sequence: CDR1 SEHNR, CDR2 FQNEAQ (reference sequence). V lost 1 base and J 3 bases, leaving 6 bases between the germline ends. Filled out from reference TRBV7-9 and TRBJ2-5, the complete variable domain reads DTGVSQNPRHKITKRGQNVTFRCDPISEHNRLYWYRQTLGQGPEFLTYFQNEAQLEKSRLLSDRFSAERPKGSFSTLEIQRTEQGDSAMYLCASSLGEEETQYFGPGTRLLVL.

V is TRBV4-1 and J is TRBJ2-7; D might be TRBD2 (7 bases). CDR1 is MGHRA and CDR2 is YSYEKL in the germline V gene. V lost 4 bases to trimming and J lost 2 bases, with 21 bases between them. This CDR3 contains 17 residues. The CDR3 region is CASSPIDGGAGTYEQYF. In DNA, the CDR3 is TGCGCCAGCAGCCCAATAGATGGGGGGGCGGGGACCTACGAGCAGTACTTC.

J is TRBJ2-1 and V is TRBV7-3, with D uncertain. CDR1 SGHTA and CDR2 FQGTGA come from the germline V gene. This CDR3 is built from 14 residues. V shed 1 base and J shed 5 bases, with 9 bases lying between them. CDR3 in DNA: TGTGCCAGCAGCTTAAAGACTTATAACAATGAGCAGTTCTTC. This translates into CASSLKTYNNEQFF. The full variable domain, with the rest looked up from reference TRBV7-3 and TRBJ2-1, is GAGVSQTPSNKVTEKGKYVELRCDPISGHTALYWYRQSLGQGPEFLIYFQGTGAADDSGLPNDRFFAVRPEGSVSTLKIQRTERGDSAVYLCASSLKTYNNEQFFGPGTRLTVL.

The rearrangement joins TRBV6-2 or TRBV6-3 to TRBJ1-5; 7 bases map to TRBD1. Germline CDR1 MNHEY, CDR2 SVGEGT. Unmatched junction bases numbered 6, after V lost 6 bases and J lost 10 bases. The CDR3 contains 12 residues. The CDR3 bases are TGTGCCAGCAGCTCCGGACAGGATCCCCAGCATTTT. This codes for CASSSGQDPQHF.

The V call is TRBV6-6, the J call TRBJ1-4; D gene ambiguous. Germline CDR1 and CDR2: MNHNY and SVGAGI (reference sequence). Trimming shortened V by 7 bases and J by 3 bases, and 12 bases separated the two germline ends. CDR3 size: 14 residues. The CDR3 bases are TGTGCCAGCAACGGACTGGTTCCTAATGAAAAACTGTTTTTT. Residues: CASNGLVPNEKLFF.

About this clone: Compared with germline, one end of the junction differs, possibly owing to a read error. V usage is TRBV19 and J usage is TRBJ1-5; TRBD1 matches 9 bases. CDR3 length equals 14 residues. Germline assignment: CDR1 LNHDA and CDR2 SQIVND (reference sequence). CDR3 residues: CASSTTGGKQPQHF. In nucleotides, the CDR3 is TGTGCCAGTAGTACCACAGGGGGCAAGCAGCCCCAGCATTTT.

In its sample, this clone was seen once. This rearrangement joins TRBV28 to TRBJ1-4; no clear D. The CDR3 length is 16 residues. V shed 5 bases and J shed 0 bases, with 13 bases lying between them. From germline, CDR1 is MDHEN and CDR2 SYDVKM. CDR3 in DNA: TGTGCCAGCAGTGGAGCAGAGGCCTCAACTAATGAAAAACTGTTTTTT. It is translated as CASSGAEASTNEKLFF.

This chain links TRBV6-2 or TRBV6-3 with TRBJ2-1; 7 nucleotides agree with TRBD1. V dropped 5 bases and J dropped 6; count of bases not matched to a gene: 4. Germline V lookup: CDR1 MNHEY, CDR2 SVGEGT. The CDR3 totals 13 residues. CDR3 sequence: CASSLTGFNEQFF. DNA of the CDR3: TGTGCCAGCAGTCTGACAGGGTTCAATGAGCAGTTCTTC.

Of note for this clone: Distinct nucleotide sequences in the sample also encode this CDR3. The V gene is TRBV9, the J gene TRBJ1-6; D gene unclear. The CDR3 is 13 amino acids. V dropped 0 bases and J dropped 5 bases, with 3 bases sitting between them. The germline V gene encodes CDR1 SGDLS and CDR2 YYNGEE. CDR3 amino acids: CASSVVDNSPLHF. CDR3 sequence (DNA): TGTGCCAGCAGCGTAGTCGATAATTCACCCCTCCACTTT.

The V and J genes are TRBV6-5 and TRBJ2-5; 8 bases line up with TRBD1. The V segment lost 6 bases and the J segment 4 bases; nucleotides outside the gene matches: 4. CDR3 length: 13 amino acids. Germline V lookup: CDR1 MNHEY, CDR2 SVGAGI. The CDR3 nucleotides read TGTGCCAGCAGCCGCGACAGGGGAGAGACCCAGTACTTC. Translating gives CASSRDRGETQYF.

This chain connects TRBV28 to TRBJ2-3; D is undetermined. The CDR3 consists of 15 residues. Germline V gene lookup returns CDR1 MDHEN and CDR2 SYDVKM. The V end lost 3 bases, the J end lost 0 bases, and 10 bases lay between the germline ends. The CDR3, as DNA: TGTGCCAGCAGTTTGATTCCCAGTAGCACAGATACGCAGTATTTT. It translates to CASSLIPSSTDTQYF. Supplemented by reference TRBV28 and TRBJ2-3, the full variable domain reads DVKVTQSSRYLVKRTGEKVFLECVQDMDHENMFWYRQDPGLGLRLIYFSYDVKMKEKGDIPEGYSVSREKKERFSLILESASTNQTSMYLCASSLIPSSTDTQYFGPGTRLTVL.

The chain links TRBV4-3 to TRBJ1-2, with TRBD1 identical over 9 bases. Germline CDR1 and CDR2: LGHNA and YSLEER. The CDR3 is 17 amino acids. Unmatched junction bases numbered 14, after V lost 3 bases and J lost 6 bases. The CDR3 region has the DNA TGCGCCAGCAGCCACGGATTCGGGACAGGGCGAAAGGATGGCTACACCTTC. Its translation: CASSHGFGTGRKDGYTF.

This chain uses TRBV4-2 with TRBJ2-7; unclear D gene. The CDR3 length is 13 residues. CDR1 and CDR2 (germline): LGHNA, YNFKEQ. Between the trimmed V and J ends, which lost 1 base and 2 bases, there was a span of 6 bases. Here the CDR3 DNA reads TGTGCCAGCAGCCAAGTCGGTCCCTACGAGCAGTACTTC. As protein: CASSQVGPYEQYF.